This T cell receptor (beta chain) was identified in a study of blood T cell repertoires in COVID-19. Study overall: Some COVID-19 samples were acute and others convalescent; all came from the United States, Italy and Spain.

Trimming took off 5 bases at V and 1 base at J, with 17 bases between the two ends. CDR1 LNHDA and CDR2 SQIVND come from the germline V gene (reference sequence). The CDR3 covers 16 residues. Assay used: immunoSEQ multiplex PCR; TCRdb lists only in-frame clones, some missing. The sample records about 210,000 clones, more than 70% being singletons. Sequenced input: peripheral blood. The chain combines TRBV19 with TRBJ1-1, with D unresolved. This TCR was recovered from a human donor in a cohort sampled during active COVID-19. This chain's CDR3 is CASSPLPPPGNTEAFF. The CDR3 DNA is TGTGCCAGTAGTCCCTTGCCCCCTCCAGGGAACACTGAAGCTTTCTTT.